This TCR beta chain was identified during a study of blood T cell repertoires in COVID-19. The wider study: Sites in the United States, Italy and Spain provided acute and convalescent COVID-19 samples. Sources were T cells, B-cell-depleted T cells, or PBMCs; the material itself was cDNA or gDNA.

V gave up 3 bases and J gave up 4 bases, with 9 bases separating them. The CDR3 is 13 amino acids. Looked up from germline, CDR1 is SNHLY and CDR2 is FYNNEI. Some clones are missing from TCRdb's copy, which holds only in-frame ones; the method was immunoSEQ multiplex PCR. The table records some 120,000 clones, approximately 87% of them present only once. This TCR was sampled from a woman aged 45 to 65 with acute or convalescent COVID-19. The rearrangement joins TRBV2 to TRBJ1-2; the D is unclear. The sequenced material came from peripheral blood. This chain's CDR3 is CASSEDSGYGYTF. The CDR3 DNA sequence: TGTGCCAGCAGTGAGGACTCCGGCTATGGCTACACCTTC.